These 6 T cell receptor beta chains were sequenced from one sample in a study of OX40 agonist ivuxolimab in advanced cancers. Assay used: immunoSEQ multiplex PCR; TCRdb lists only in-frame clones, some missing. The sample records 100,000 or so clones, 89% being singletons. The starting material was CD4+ or CD8+ T cells sorted from blood, obtained in a trial of the OX40 agonist ivuxolimab. All receptors come from an adult with an advanced solid tumor such as melanoma, head and neck, liver or kidney cancer.

This rearrangement joins TRBV7-8 to TRBJ2-4; D is ambiguous. The CDR3 sequence is 14 residues long. Trimming took 5 bases from V and 3 from J, leaving 11 bases between them. In germline, CDR1 is SGHVS, CDR2 FQNEAQ. The CDR3 loop reads CASSQTSVKNIQYF. CDR3 DNA: TGTGCCAGCAGCCAGACCAGTGTCAAAAACATTCAGTACTTC.

This chain connects TRBV30 to TRBJ1-6; D unresolved. Germline-derived CDR1 and CDR2 are GTSNPN and SVGIG (reference sequence). This CDR3 comprises 12 residues. The V and J ends lost 5 bases and 3 bases respectively, with 5 bases between them. The CDR3 sequence: CAWAGYNSPLHF. CDR3 coding DNA: TGTGCCTGGGCGGGCTATAATTCACCCCTCCACTTT.

The chain carries TRBV23-1 and TRBJ2-1, with 8 bases matching TRBD2. TRBV23-1 is labeled an ORF, and its function is uncertain. The CDR3 spans 16 residues. V was clipped by 2 bases and J by 0 bases; unmatched bases: 3. CDR3 nucleotide sequence: TGCGCCAGCAGTCAACCGAGCGGGAGCTCCTACAATGAGCAGTTCTTC. Amino acid sequence: CASSQPSGSSYNEQFF.

The chain has TRBV5-1 and TRBJ1-4; maybe TRBD1 (6 bases). The V and J ends lost 4 bases and 4 bases respectively, with 14 bases between them. CDR1 is SGHRS, CDR2 YFSETQ, per germline. The CDR3 runs to 15 residues. In DNA form, the CDR3 reads TGCGCCAGCAGCGGCGCGGGACACGGTAATGAAAAACTGTTTTTT. This sequence encodes CASSGAGHGNEKLFF.

The genes are TRBV6-1 and TRBJ1-6; D remains unclear. The V gene's germline CDR1 is MNHNS and CDR2 SASEGT. V was pared by 7 bases and J by 4 bases, with 11 bases between. There are 14 residues in the CDR3. In DNA form, the CDR3 reads TGTGCCAGCACTCCGGTTCCTTATAATTCACCCCTCCACTTT. It translates to CASTPVPYNSPLHF.

This chain joins TRBV6-5 and TRBJ2-7; 11 nucleotides line up with TRBD1. The CDR3 covers 13 residues. Germline loops: CDR1 MNHEY, CDR2 SVGAGI. J was trimmed by 7 bases and V by 5 bases; bases with no gene match: 4. CDR3 in amino acids: CASSRTGGGEQYF. The CDR3 DNA is TGTGCCAGCAGTCGGACAGGGGGCGGTGAGCAGTACTTC.